Sequencing of this T cell receptor beta chain was carried out in a study of T cell responses to AZD1222 COVID-19 vaccine. Per the germline V gene, CDR1 is MGHRA and CDR2 is YSYEKL. The CDR3 covers 19 residues. After removal of 0 bases from V and 4 bases from J, the junction contained 15 bases not matched to a gene. This clone was seen just once. The method was immunoSEQ multiplex PCR; TCRdb's version includes in-frame clones alone and lacks a portion of them. The sample includes roughly 86,000 clones, roughly nine tenths of them seen just once. This sequence was found in an adult in good health. The V call is TRBV4-1, the J call TRBJ2-1, with TRBD2 matching 7 bases. Sequenced material: peripheral blood, taken on day 0 of AZD1222 vaccination. The chain's CDR3 is CASSQDPPPLAAQYNEQFF. The CDR3 DNA reads as TGCGCCAGCAGCCAAGATCCTCCCCCCCTAGCGGCGCAATACAATGAGCAGTTCTTC.